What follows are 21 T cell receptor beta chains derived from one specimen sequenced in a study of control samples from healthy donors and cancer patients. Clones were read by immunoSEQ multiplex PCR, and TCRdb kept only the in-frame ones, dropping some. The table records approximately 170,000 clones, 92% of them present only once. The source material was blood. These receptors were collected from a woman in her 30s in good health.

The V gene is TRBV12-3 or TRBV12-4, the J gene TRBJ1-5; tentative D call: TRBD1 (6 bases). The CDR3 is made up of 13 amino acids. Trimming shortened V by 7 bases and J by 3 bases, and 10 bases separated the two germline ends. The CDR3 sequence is CASTGQFNQPQHF. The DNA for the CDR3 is TGTGCCAGCACCGGACAGTTCAATCAGCCCCAGCATTTT.

In DNA, the CDR3 is TGTGCCAGCAGCTTAGTGGGCGGGCCCCAAGAGACCCAGTACTTC. This sequence encodes CASSLVGGPQETQYF. The genes are TRBV7-2 and TRBJ2-5; D perhaps matches TRBD2 (5 bases). The CDR3 consists of 15 residues. CDR1 is SGHTA and CDR2 is FQGNSA in the germline V gene. The V and J ends lost 1 base and 1 base respectively, with 10 bases between them.

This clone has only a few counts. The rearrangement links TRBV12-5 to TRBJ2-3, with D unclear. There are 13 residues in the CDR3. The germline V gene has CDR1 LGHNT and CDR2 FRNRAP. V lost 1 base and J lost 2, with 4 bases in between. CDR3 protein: CASGLGNTDTQYF. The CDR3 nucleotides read TGTGCTAGTGGTTTGGGGAACACAGATACGCAGTATTTT.

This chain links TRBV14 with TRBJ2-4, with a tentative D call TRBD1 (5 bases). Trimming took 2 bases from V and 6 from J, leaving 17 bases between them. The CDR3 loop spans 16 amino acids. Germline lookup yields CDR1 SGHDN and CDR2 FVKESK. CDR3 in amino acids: CASSQSLGRTINIQYF. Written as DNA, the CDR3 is TGTGCCAGCAGCCAATCTTTAGGGCGGACAATAAACATTCAGTACTTC. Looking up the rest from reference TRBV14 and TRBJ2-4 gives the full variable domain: EAGVTQFPSHSVIEKGQTVTLRCDPISGHDNLYWYRRVMGKEIKFLLHFVKESKQDESGMPNNRFLAERTGGTYSTLKVQPAELEDSGVYFCASSQSLGRTINIQYFGAGTRLSVL.

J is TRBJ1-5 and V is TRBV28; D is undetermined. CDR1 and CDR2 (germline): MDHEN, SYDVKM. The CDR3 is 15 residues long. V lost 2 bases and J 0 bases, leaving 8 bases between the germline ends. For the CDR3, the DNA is TGTGCCAGCAGTTTAAGGTTGAATAGCAATCAGCCCCAGCATTTT. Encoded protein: CASSLRLNSNQPQHF.

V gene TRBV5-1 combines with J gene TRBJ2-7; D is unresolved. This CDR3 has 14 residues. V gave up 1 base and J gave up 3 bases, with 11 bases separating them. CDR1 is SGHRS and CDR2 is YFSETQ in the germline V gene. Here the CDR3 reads CASSLSAVSYEQYF. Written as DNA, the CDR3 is TGCGCCAGCAGCTTGTCGGCGGTCAGCTACGAGCAGTACTTC. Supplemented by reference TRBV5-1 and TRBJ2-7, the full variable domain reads KAGVTQTPRYLIKTRGQQVTLSCSPISGHRSVSWYQQTPGQGLQFLFEYFSETQRNKGNFPGRFSGRQFSNSRSEMNVSTLELGDSALYLCASSLSAVSYEQYFGPGTRLTVT.

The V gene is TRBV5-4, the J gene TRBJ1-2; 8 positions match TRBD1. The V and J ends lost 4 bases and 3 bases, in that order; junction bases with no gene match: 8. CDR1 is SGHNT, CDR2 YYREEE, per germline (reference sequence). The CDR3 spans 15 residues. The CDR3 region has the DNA TGTGCCAGCAGCCCAGGACAGGGAAGGGACTATGGCTACACCTTC. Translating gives CASSPGQGRDYGYTF.

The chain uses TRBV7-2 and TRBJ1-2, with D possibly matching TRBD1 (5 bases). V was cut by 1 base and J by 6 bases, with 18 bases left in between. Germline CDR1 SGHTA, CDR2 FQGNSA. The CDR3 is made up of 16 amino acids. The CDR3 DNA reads TGTGCCAGCAGCTTAGGGGGCGGGAGGGCCCCGAATGGCTACACCTTC. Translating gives CASSLGGGRAPNGYTF.

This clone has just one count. CDR3 DNA: TGTGCCAGCAGCCCGTATCCCATTCCCGGGACAGGGGGTTTTTACGAGCAGTACTTC. It is translated as CASSPYPIPGTGGFYEQYF. V usage is TRBV9 and J usage is TRBJ2-7; 11 nucleotides align to TRBD1. The CDR3 has 19 residues. Trimming removed 4 bases from V and 4 bases from J; junction bases left unmatched: 19. Germline V gene sequence: CDR1 SGDLS, CDR2 YYNGEE.

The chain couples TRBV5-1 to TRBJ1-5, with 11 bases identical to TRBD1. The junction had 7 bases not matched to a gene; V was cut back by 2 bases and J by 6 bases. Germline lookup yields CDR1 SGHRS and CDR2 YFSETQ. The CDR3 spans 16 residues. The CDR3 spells CASSFRDRGRGQPQHF. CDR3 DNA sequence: TGCGCCAGCAGCTTCCGGGACAGGGGGAGAGGTCAGCCCCAGCATTTT.

This CDR3 is CASSLDIKAGSAFF. As DNA, the CDR3 is TGCGCCAGCAGCCTGGACATCAAAGCGGGGTCAGCTTTCTTT. The chain is built from TRBV5-1 and TRBJ1-1; D perhaps matches TRBD1 (5 bases). Germline V gene data show CDR1 as SGHRS and CDR2 as YFSETQ. This CDR3 contains 14 residues. Trimming removed 4 bases at V and 10 bases at J, with 20 bases between.

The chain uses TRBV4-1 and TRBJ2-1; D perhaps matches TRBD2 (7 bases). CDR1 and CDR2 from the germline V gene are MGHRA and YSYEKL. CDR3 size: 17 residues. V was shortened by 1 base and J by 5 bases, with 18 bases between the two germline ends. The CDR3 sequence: CASSQAGASGRHNEQFF. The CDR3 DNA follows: TGCGCCAGCAGCCAAGCGGGGGCTAGCGGAAGGCACAATGAGCAGTTCTTC.

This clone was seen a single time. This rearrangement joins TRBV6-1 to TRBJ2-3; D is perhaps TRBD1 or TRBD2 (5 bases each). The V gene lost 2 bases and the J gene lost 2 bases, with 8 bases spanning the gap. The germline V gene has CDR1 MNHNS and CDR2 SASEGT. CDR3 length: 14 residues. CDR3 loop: CASSEQGPTDTQYF. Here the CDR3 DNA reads TGTGCCAGCAGTGAACAGGGACCCACAGATACGCAGTATTTT.

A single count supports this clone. The CDR3 nucleotides are TGTGCCACCAGTGATTCGGGGACAGGGGGCTGGGGCAATCAGCCCCAGCATTTT. Translation: CATSDSGTGGWGNQPQHF. The chain links TRBV24-1 to TRBJ1-5; 12 positions match TRBD1. The J segment lost 2 bases and the V segment lost 2 bases, leaving 6 bases of the junction unmatched. The CDR3 length is 18 residues. Per germline, CDR1 KGHDR and CDR2 SFDVKD.

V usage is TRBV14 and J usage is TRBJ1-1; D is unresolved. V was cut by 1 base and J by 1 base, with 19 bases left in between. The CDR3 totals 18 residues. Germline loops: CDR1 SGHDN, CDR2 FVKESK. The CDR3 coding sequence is TGTGCCAGCAGCCAAGCTCCCCCGTGGCAGAAGTGGAACACTGAAGCTTTCTTT. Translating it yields CASSQAPPWQKWNTEAFF.

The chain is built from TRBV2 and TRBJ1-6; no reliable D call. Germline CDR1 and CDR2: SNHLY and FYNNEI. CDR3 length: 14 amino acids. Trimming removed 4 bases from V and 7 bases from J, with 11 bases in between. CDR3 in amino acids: CASSVGSWNSPLHF. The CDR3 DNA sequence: TGTGCCAGCAGTGTGGGGTCGTGGAATTCACCCCTCCACTTT.

The CDR3 DNA reads TGTGCCAGCAGCCTGGTGCTTTCGAACACTGAAGCTTTCTTT. As protein: CASSLVLSNTEAFF. This rearrangement joins TRBV7-2 to TRBJ1-1; D unclear. The CDR3 runs to 14 residues. V lost 5 bases, J lost 1 base, and 11 bases lay in between. The germline CDR1 and CDR2 sequences are SGHTA and FQGNSA.

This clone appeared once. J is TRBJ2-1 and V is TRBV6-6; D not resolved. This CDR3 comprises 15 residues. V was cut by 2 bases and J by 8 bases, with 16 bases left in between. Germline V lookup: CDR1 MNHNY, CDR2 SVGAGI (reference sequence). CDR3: CASSYGELPLDEQFF. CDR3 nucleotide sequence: TGTGCCAGCAGTTACGGGGAACTTCCTTTGGATGAGCAGTTCTTC.

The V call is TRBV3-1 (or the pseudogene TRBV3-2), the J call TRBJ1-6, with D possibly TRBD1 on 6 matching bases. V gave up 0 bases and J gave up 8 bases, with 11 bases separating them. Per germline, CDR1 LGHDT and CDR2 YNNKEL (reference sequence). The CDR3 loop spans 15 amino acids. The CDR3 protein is CASSQDRQGHSPLHF. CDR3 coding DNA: TGTGCCAGCAGCCAAGATAGGCAGGGGCATTCACCCCTCCACTTT.

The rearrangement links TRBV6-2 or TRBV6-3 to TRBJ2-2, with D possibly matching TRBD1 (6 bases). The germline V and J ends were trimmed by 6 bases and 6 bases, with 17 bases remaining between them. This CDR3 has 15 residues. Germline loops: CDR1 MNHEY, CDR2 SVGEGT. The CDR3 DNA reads TGTGCCAGCAGCCGGTCCTACGCAGGGGCCGGGGAGCTGTTTTTT. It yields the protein CASSRSYAGAGELFF.

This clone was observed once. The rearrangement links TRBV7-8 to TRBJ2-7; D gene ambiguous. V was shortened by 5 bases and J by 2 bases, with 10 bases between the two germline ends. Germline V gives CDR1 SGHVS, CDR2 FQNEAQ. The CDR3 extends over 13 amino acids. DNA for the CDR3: TGTGCCAGCAGCCCTAGGTGGCCCTACGAGCAGTACTTC. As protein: CASSPRWPYEQYF.